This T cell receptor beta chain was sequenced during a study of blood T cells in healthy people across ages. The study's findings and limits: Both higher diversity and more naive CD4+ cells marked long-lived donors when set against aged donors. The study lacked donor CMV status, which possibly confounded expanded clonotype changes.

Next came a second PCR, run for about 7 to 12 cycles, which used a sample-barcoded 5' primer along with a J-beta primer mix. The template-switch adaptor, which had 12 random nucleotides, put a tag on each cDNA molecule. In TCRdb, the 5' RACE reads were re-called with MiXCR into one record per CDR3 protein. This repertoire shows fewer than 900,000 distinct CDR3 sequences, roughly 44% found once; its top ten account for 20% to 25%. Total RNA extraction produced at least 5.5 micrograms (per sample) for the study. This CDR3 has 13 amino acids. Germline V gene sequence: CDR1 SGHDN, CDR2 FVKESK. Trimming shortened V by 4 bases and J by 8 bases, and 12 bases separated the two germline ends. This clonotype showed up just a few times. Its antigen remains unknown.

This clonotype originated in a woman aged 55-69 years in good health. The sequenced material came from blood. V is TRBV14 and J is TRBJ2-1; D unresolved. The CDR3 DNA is TGTGCCAGCAGCCGTCAGTTACGCGATGAGCAGTTCTTC. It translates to CASSRQLRDEQFF.